The 30 T cell receptor beta chains below all came from one sample that was sequenced in a study of low-dose radiotherapy and immunotherapy resistance in tumors. Both TCRalpha and TCRbeta chains were reverse transcribed with V-gene-specific primers. Amplification, which lasted 20 to 25 PCR cycles, used a constant-region primer and V-primer adapter to amplify TCRs. TCRdb passed the reads through MiXCR, listing each CDR3 protein once. The repertoire holds 9,500 to 14,000 distinct CDR3 sequences, about half seen once, with 6.5% to 10% in the top ten. These receptor sequences come from a human donor with advanced metastatic prostate, ovarian, gallbladder or colorectal cancer (not recorded which). This table probably holds off-target reads from a library built for another chain.

The chain uses TRBV4-1 and TRBJ2-1; 7 positions agree with TRBD1. After removal of 1 base from V and 3 bases from J, the junction contained 6 bases not matched to a gene. Germline V lookup: CDR1 MGHRA, CDR2 YSYEKL. The CDR3 runs 16 residues. The DNA for the CDR3 is TGCGCCAGCAGCCAAGCGGGACAGTCAATCTACAATGAGCAGTTCTTC. It yields the protein CASSQAGQSIYNEQFF.

This clonotype occurred a few times. The V call is TRBV5-3, the J call TRBJ2-1; TRBD2 is a possible D gene (6 bases). TRBV5-3 is an ORF, and what it does is uncertain. V lost 8 bases, J lost 2 bases, and 17 bases lay in between. The CDR3 consists of 15 residues. The CDR3 sequence: CASSQTSTAYNEQFF. The CDR3, as DNA: TGTGCCAGCAGCCAAACTAGCACTGCCTACAATGAGCAGTTCTTC.

This clonotype was seen a few times. One end of the junction varies from germline; a read error may be responsible. The chain carries TRBV5-3 and TRBJ2-3, with D unclear. TRBV5-3 is assigned to the ORF class and has an uncertain function. The CDR3 contains 16 residues. The CDR3 is CASSLMGLGGTDTQYF. In DNA form, the CDR3 reads TGTGCCAGCAGCTTGATGGGATTAGGCGGCACAGATACGCAGTATTTT.

This chain uses TRBV6-1 with TRBJ1-1, with 8 nucleotides matching TRBD1. Germline V CDR1 and CDR2: MNHNS, SASEGT. This CDR3 contains 13 residues. The J segment lost 3 bases and the V segment lost 5 bases, leaving 2 bases of the junction unmatched. CDR3 residues: CASSTRGHTEAFF. DNA for the CDR3: TGTGCCAGCAGTACCAGGGGGCACACTGAAGCTTTCTTT.

In its sample, this clonotype was seen a few times. The chain carries TRBV18 and TRBJ2-5; D unclear. Germline loops: CDR1 KGHSH, CDR2 LQKENI. The CDR3 covers 14 residues. V lost 1 base and J 2 bases, leaving 8 bases between the germline ends. The CDR3 protein is CASSPLGSQETQYF. CDR3 coding DNA: TGTGCCAGCTCACCACTCGGTAGTCAAGAGACCCAGTACTTC.

V usage is TRBV5-1 and J usage is TRBJ2-5, with D maybe TRBD2 (6 bases). CDR1 is SGHRS and CDR2 is YFSETQ in the germline V gene. V was trimmed by 2 bases and J by 5 bases, leaving 10 bases between them. This CDR3 contains 13 residues. CDR3: CASSLGGSETQYF. As DNA, the CDR3 is TGCGCCAGCAGCTTAGGAGGGTCTGAGACCCAGTACTTC.

This clonotype was detected only a few times. The chain combines TRBV28 with TRBJ1-5; 10 bases are a match to TRBD1. The CDR3 has 15 residues. V shed 3 bases, J shed 3 bases, and the junction held 2 bases outside the gene matches. CDR1 and CDR2 (germline): MDHEN, SYDVKM. The CDR3 is CASSLGQGFNQPQHF. The CDR3 DNA follows: TGTGCCAGCAGTTTGGGACAGGGGTTCAATCAGCCCCAGCATTTT.

This clonotype was observed a handful of times. This rearrangement joins TRBV21-1 to TRBJ2-7; the table's D call, TRBD1, has no DNA check behind it. TRBV21-1 is flagged as a pseudogene. CDR3 length: 14 residues. The CDR3 nucleotides are TGTGCCAGCAGCACCCGGGACAGTCCCTACGAGCAGTACTTC. This codes for CASSTRDSPYEQYF.

The chain has TRBV29-1 and TRBJ2-7; D not certain. The length of the CDR3 is 14 residues. Germline loops: CDR1 SQVTM, CDR2 ANQGSEA. Trimming removed 4 bases from V and 1 base from J, with 14 bases in between. The CDR3 sequence is CSVAEQLTSYEQYF. Here the CDR3 DNA reads TGCAGCGTTGCAGAACAGCTTACGTCCTACGAGCAGTACTTC.

The chain has TRBV2 and TRBJ1-2; TRBD1 is a possible D gene (6 bases). Germline-derived CDR1 and CDR2 are SNHLY and FYNNEI. CDR3 size: 13 residues. The V gene lost 4 bases and the J gene lost 7 bases, with 13 bases spanning the gap. Here the CDR3 reads CASSATGQGGYTF. As DNA, the CDR3 is TGTGCCAGCAGTGCAACAGGGCAAGGTGGCTACACCTTC.

This chain uses TRBV6-6 with TRBJ2-1; TRBD1 matches at 11 bases. The junction had 9 bases not matched to a gene; V was cut back by 4 bases and J by 7 bases. Germline values: CDR1 MNHNY, CDR2 SVGAGI (reference sequence). The CDR3 totals 16 residues. Here the CDR3 reads CASSFEDRGRGNEQFF. DNA of the CDR3: TGTGCCAGCAGTTTCGAGGACAGGGGGCGCGGGAATGAGCAGTTCTTC.

The genes are TRBV10-3 and TRBJ2-7, with D perhaps assigned TRBD1 or TRBD2 (5 bases each). The CDR3 has 13 residues. Per the germline V gene, CDR1 is ENHRY and CDR2 is SYGVKD. The V gene lost 4 bases and the J gene lost 5 bases, with 12 bases spanning the gap. CDR3 sequence reads: CAISGRGTDEQYF. The CDR3 coding sequence is TGTGCCATCAGTGGTCGAGGGACCGACGAGCAGTACTTC.

The rearrangement uses TRBV20-1 and TRBJ2-5; D unresolved. The V end lost 6 bases, the J end lost 1 base, and 9 bases lay between the germline ends. Germline values: CDR1 DFQATT, CDR2 SNEGSKA (reference sequence). The CDR3 extends over 12 amino acids. The CDR3 DNA reads as TGCAGTGCAGAGTCCTCCCAAGAGACCCAGTACTTC. Its translation: CSAESSQETQYF.

The rearrangement links TRBV6-8 to TRBJ2-2; D may be TRBD2 (7 bases). The CDR3 runs to 16 residues. From germline, CDR1 is MNHGY and CDR2 SAAAGT. Trimming shortened V by 0 bases and J by 5 bases, and 13 bases separated the two germline ends. The CDR3 sequence: CASSYSVKGGTGELFF. In nucleotides, the CDR3 is TGTGCCAGCAGTTACTCGGTTAAGGGGGGGACCGGGGAGCTGTTTTTT.

The V call is TRBV10-1, the J call TRBJ2-7; 12 nucleotides align to TRBD1. Germline assignment: CDR1 WNHNN and CDR2 SYGVQD (reference sequence). J gave up 5 bases and V 4 bases, and 3 bases lay outside the gene matches. The length of the CDR3 is 14 residues. In nucleotides, the CDR3 is TGCGCCAGCAGTGCGGGACAGGGGGCCCACGAGCAGTACTTC. This translates into CASSAGQGAHEQYF.

J is TRBJ2-1 and V is TRBV5-1, with a weak D call TRBD1 (6 bases). This CDR3 comprises 18 residues. Trimming cost V 4 bases and J 1 base, with 21 bases left between them. The germline V gene has CDR1 SGHRS and CDR2 YFSETQ. CDR3: CASSPGAETGQSYNEQFF. CDR3 DNA sequence: TGCGCCAGCAGCCCCGGCGCGGAGACAGGACAATCCTACAATGAGCAGTTCTTC.

V usage is TRBV20-1 and J usage is TRBJ2-3, with TRBD2 identical over 8 bases. J gave up 1 base and V 3 bases, and 6 bases lay outside the gene matches. The CDR3 has 15 amino acids. Looked up from germline, CDR1 is DFQATT and CDR2 is SNEGSKA (reference sequence). This CDR3 is CSASGRAVGTDTQYF. DNA for the CDR3: TGCAGTGCTAGCGGGAGGGCCGTTGGCACAGATACGCAGTATTTT.

V usage is TRBV5-1 and J usage is TRBJ2-2, with D possibly being TRBD1 (6 bases). Germline assignment: CDR1 SGHRS and CDR2 YFSETQ. V dropped 6 bases and J dropped 0 bases, with 18 bases sitting between them. There are 17 residues in the CDR3. The CDR3 loop reads CASTLSGASANTGELFF. For the CDR3, the DNA is TGCGCCAGCACTCTTTCAGGGGCTTCCGCGAACACCGGGGAGCTGTTTTTT.

This sequence joins TRBV26 and TRBJ2-1; whether TRBD2, the table's D call, matches the DNA was not checked. TRBV26 is assigned pseudogene status. The CDR3 spans 14 residues. Here the CDR3 reads CASSEGLAYNEQFF. The DNA for the CDR3 is TGTGCCAGCAGTGAGGGACTAGCCTACAATGAGCAGTTCTTC.

This clonotype was observed a few times. This rearrangement joins TRBV2 to TRBJ2-1; weak D call: TRBD2 (5 bases). Germline CDR1 SNHLY, CDR2 FYNNEI. This CDR3 region has 13 residues. V shed 5 bases and J shed 9 bases, with 14 bases lying between them. CDR3: CASSLGVAAEQFF. The CDR3 coding sequence is TGTGCCAGCAGTTTGGGAGTTGCGGCTGAGCAGTTCTTC.

This clonotype has a handful of counts. This chain links TRBV5-6 with TRBJ1-1; D ambiguous. This CDR3 has 13 amino acids. The V end lost 5 bases, the J end lost 7 bases, and 15 bases lay between the germline ends. CDR1 and CDR2 (germline): SGHDT, YYEEEE. The DNA of the CDR3 is TGTGCCAGCAGTGGTGGGCCCCAACTTGAAGCTTTCTTT. This gives the protein CASSGGPQLEAFF. Supplemented by reference TRBV5-6 and TRBJ1-1, the full variable domain reads DAGVTQSPTHLIKTRGQQVTLRCSPKSGHDTVSWYQQALGQGPQFIFQYYEEEERQRGNFPDRFSGHQFPNYSSELNVNALLLGDSALYLCASSGGPQLEAFFGQGTRLTVV.

The J gene is TRBJ2-1, the V gene TRBV28, with D unresolved. CDR3 length: 14 amino acids. V was pared by 6 bases and J by 4 bases, with 13 bases between. Germline-derived CDR1 and CDR2 are MDHEN and SYDVKM. In DNA form, the CDR3 reads TGTGCCAGCAGCCCCGACTTTCTATACAATGAGCAGTTCTTC. Protein product: CASSPDFLYNEQFF. Full variable domain (remainder filled in from reference TRBV28 and TRBJ2-1): DVKVTQSSRYLVKRTGEKVFLECVQDMDHENMFWYRQDPGLGLRLIYFSYDVKMKEKGDIPEGYSVSREKKERFSLILESASTNQTSMYLCASSPDFLYNEQFFGPGTRLTVL.

The CDR3 DNA reads as TGTGCCAGTAGTGCACTGGGCAGTGGACCCTACGAGCAGTACTTC. Translated: CASSALGSGPYEQYF. The V gene is TRBV19, the J gene TRBJ2-7; D is ambiguous. Germline V gene data show CDR1 as LNHDA and CDR2 as SQIVND (reference sequence). Between the trimmed V and J ends, which lost 5 bases and 2 bases, there was a span of 16 bases. The CDR3 has 15 residues.

This clonotype was seen only a few times. The J gene is TRBJ2-7, the V gene TRBV11-2; 13 nucleotides agree with TRBD2. The CDR3 covers 15 residues. Germline-derived CDR1 and CDR2 are SGHAT and FQNNGV. After removal of 5 bases from V and 5 bases from J, the junction contained 6 bases not matched to a gene. The CDR3 is CASSQGTSGINEQYF. The CDR3, as DNA: TGTGCCAGCAGCCAAGGGACTAGCGGGATAAACGAGCAGTACTTC.

This clonotype was recorded a few times. V is TRBV5-1 and J is TRBJ2-7; TRBD2 aligns across 11 bases. This CDR3 has 14 amino acids. V lost 7 bases and J lost 2; bases outside the gene matches: 5. Germline CDR1 SGHRS, CDR2 YFSETQ. The CDR3 coding sequence is TGCGCCAGCTGCTCGGGACTAGCGGCCTACGAGCAGTACTTC. Translating gives CASCSGLAAYEQYF.

The chain recombines TRBV3-1 with TRBJ2-5; D gene unclear. Germline values: CDR1 LGHDT, CDR2 YNNKEL (reference sequence). Trimming cost V 2 bases and J 5 bases, with 15 bases left between them. This CDR3 has 15 amino acids. For the CDR3, the DNA is TGTGCCAGCAGCCAAAGCGTCGGCAGAGTCGAGACCCAGTACTTC. Translation gives CASSQSVGRVETQYF.

This clonotype has more than one count but fewer than ten. The chain links TRBV15 to TRBJ1-2; the D gene is possibly TRBD1 (5 bases). The V gene lost 5 bases and the J gene lost 7 bases, with 14 bases spanning the gap. The CDR3 covers 13 residues. Per the germline V gene, CDR1 is LNHNV and CDR2 is YYDKDF (reference sequence). CDR3: CATSYGGVGGYTF. The CDR3 DNA reads TGTGCCACCAGCTACGGGGGGGTAGGTGGCTACACCTTC.

The CDR3 DNA is TGTGCCAGCAGTCTTAGCGGGAGGGGTGAGCAGTTCTTC. It yields the protein CASSLSGRGEQFF. The V call is TRBV28, the J call TRBJ2-1; 11 bases align to TRBD2. Germline V gene lookup returns CDR1 MDHEN and CDR2 SYDVKM. The CDR3 contains 13 residues. V was clipped by 5 bases and J by 9 bases; unmatched bases: 3.

The chain employs TRBV5-5 and TRBJ2-7; 8 positions match TRBD1. CDR3 size: 13 residues. The V gene's germline CDR1 is SGHKS and CDR2 YYEKEE (reference sequence). V was pared by 9 bases and J by 4 bases, with 9 bases of the junction left unmatched. For the CDR3, the DNA is TGTGCCACCGGCGGGACAGGCGAGTACGAGCAGTACTTC. Residues: CATGGTGEYEQYF.

The chain carries TRBV12-3 or TRBV12-4 and TRBJ1-2; TRBD1 aligns across 8 bases. Losses at the gene ends were 6 bases for V and 8 bases for J; bases not matched to a gene: 11. The CDR3 consists of 14 residues. The CDR3 here is CASSFPDRGKGYTF. CDR3 bases: TGTGCCAGCAGCTTCCCCGACAGGGGAAAGGGCTACACCTTC.